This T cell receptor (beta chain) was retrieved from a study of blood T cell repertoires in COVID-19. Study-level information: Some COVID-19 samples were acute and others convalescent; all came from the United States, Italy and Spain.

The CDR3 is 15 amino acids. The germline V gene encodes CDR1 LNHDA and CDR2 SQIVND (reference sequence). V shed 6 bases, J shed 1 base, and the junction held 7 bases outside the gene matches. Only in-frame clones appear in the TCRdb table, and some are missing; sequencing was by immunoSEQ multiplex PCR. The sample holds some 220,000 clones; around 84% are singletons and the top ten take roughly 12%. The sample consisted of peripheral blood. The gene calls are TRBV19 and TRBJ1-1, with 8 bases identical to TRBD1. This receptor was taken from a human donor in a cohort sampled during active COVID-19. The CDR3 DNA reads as TGTGCCAGTAGCCTCAGGGGGCGAGGGAACACTGAAGCTTTCTTT. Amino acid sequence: CASSLRGRGNTEAFF. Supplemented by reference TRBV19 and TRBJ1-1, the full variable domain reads DGGITQSPKYLFRKEGQNVTLSCEQNLNHDAMYWYRQDPGQGLRLIYYSQIVNDFQKGDIAEGYSVSREKKESFPLTVTSAQKNPTAFYLCASSLRGRGNTEAFFGQGTRLTVV.